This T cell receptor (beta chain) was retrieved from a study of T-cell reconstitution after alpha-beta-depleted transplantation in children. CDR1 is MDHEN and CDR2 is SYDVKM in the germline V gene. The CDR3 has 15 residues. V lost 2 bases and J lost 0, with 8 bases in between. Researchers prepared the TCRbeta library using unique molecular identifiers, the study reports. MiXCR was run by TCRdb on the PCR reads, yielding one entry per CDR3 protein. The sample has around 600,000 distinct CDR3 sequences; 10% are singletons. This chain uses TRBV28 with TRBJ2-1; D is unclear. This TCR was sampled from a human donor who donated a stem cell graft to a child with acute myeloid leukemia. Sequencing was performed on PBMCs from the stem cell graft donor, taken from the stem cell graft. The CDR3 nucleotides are TGTGCCAGCAGTTTACGGCGGTACTCCTACAATGAGCAGTTCTTC. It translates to CASSLRRYSYNEQFF.